Listed here are 32 T cell receptor beta chains from one sample, sequenced in a study of shared clonotypes between healthy human individuals. Sequencing was performed with immunoSEQ multiplex PCR; in TCRdb, only in-frame clones are kept and a portion is missing. This sample has approximately 2.5 million clones, with roughly 93% found just once. The sample was naive CD4+ T cells from PBMCs. Regarding subset: CD45RA+ positively selected. The receptor source for this set is a young man in good health. Some clones in this sample may be carry-over from other donors' samples.

The count of this clone is one. This sequence joins TRBV5-1 and TRBJ2-3; 9 bases are a match to TRBD2. Per germline, CDR1 SGHRS and CDR2 YFSETQ. The V gene end was trimmed by 4 bases and the J gene end by 4 bases; junction bases not matched to a gene: 4. CDR3 length: 14 amino acids. The CDR3 sequence is CASSPSGIADTQYF. CDR3 nucleotide sequence: TGCGCCAGCAGCCCTAGCGGGATCGCAGATACGCAGTATTTT.

The table lists this clone with a count of one. This rearrangement joins TRBV6-5 to TRBJ1-1; D is ambiguous. The CDR3 contains 14 residues. Germline V gene lookup returns CDR1 MNHEY and CDR2 SVGAGI. V was clipped by 5 bases and J by 1 base, with 11 bases between them. The CDR3 spells CASSPRLGNTEAFF. CDR3 bases: TGTGCCAGCAGTCCAAGATTGGGGAACACTGAAGCTTTCTTT.

V and J are TRBV12-5 and TRBJ2-3, with D unresolved. CDR3 size: 11 residues. Trimming shortened V by 1 base and J by 9 bases, and 5 bases separated the two germline ends. The germline V gene encodes CDR1 LGHNT and CDR2 FRNRAP. The CDR3 loop is CASGLGLTQYF. The CDR3 nucleotides read TGTGCTAGTGGTTTGGGTTTGACGCAGTATTTT.

The chain couples TRBV6-4 to TRBJ1-5; no clear D. V was shortened by 8 bases and J by 4 bases, with 15 bases between the two germline ends. The CDR3 is made up of 14 amino acids. CDR1 is MRHNA, CDR2 SNTAGT, per germline. In DNA, the CDR3 is TGTGCCAGCGGAAAAATAGGGCGAAATCAGCCCCAGCATTTT. Amino acid sequence: CASGKIGRNQPQHF.

For this clone: Other DNA sequences of this sample code for an identical CDR3. The chain has TRBV30 and TRBJ1-2; D is perhaps TRBD1 (6 bases). The V end was cut by 0 bases, the J end by 7 bases, with 6 bases between. The CDR3 runs to 11 residues. CDR1 is GTSNPN and CDR2 is SVGIG in the germline V gene (reference sequence). The CDR3 nucleotides are TGTGCCTGGAGTGTACAGGGTGGCTACACCTTC. Translation gives CAWSVQGGYTF.

A remark on this clone: This sample includes further DNA sequences coding for the same CDR3. The V call is TRBV28, the J call TRBJ2-7, with 7 bases fitting TRBD1. Germline values: CDR1 MDHEN, CDR2 SYDVKM. The V segment lost 4 bases and the J segment 0 bases; nucleotides outside the gene matches: 6. This CDR3 is 15 amino acids long. The CDR3 sequence is CASSSPGTASYEQYF. CDR3 DNA: TGTGCCAGCAGTTCTCCCGGGACAGCCTCCTACGAGCAGTACTTC.

The chain employs TRBV29-1 and TRBJ1-1, with unresolved D. Germline CDR1 and CDR2: SQVTM and ANQGSEA. The germline V and J ends were trimmed by 7 bases and 2 bases, with 11 bases remaining between them. This CDR3 comprises 12 residues. This CDR3 is CSARDANTEAFF. The CDR3 DNA is TGCAGCGCCCGGGATGCCAACACTGAAGCTTTCTTT.

This chain uses TRBV27 with TRBJ2-2; D could derive from TRBD1 or TRBD2 (7 bases each). The CDR3 spans 15 residues. Trimming removed 2 bases from V and 4 bases from J, with 11 bases in between. Germline lookup yields CDR1 MNHEY and CDR2 SMNVEV (reference sequence). The CDR3 is CASSLGRGRTGELFF. The CDR3 region has the DNA TGTGCCAGCAGTTTAGGGAGGGGGCGCACCGGGGAGCTGTTTTTT.

The chain is built from TRBV7-3 and TRBJ2-2; TRBD1 matches 10 bases. V trimming: 5 bases; J trimming: 5 bases; junction bases outside the gene matches: 5. Germline loops: CDR1 SGHTA, CDR2 FQGTGA. This CDR3 is built from 15 residues. CDR3 protein: CASSETGGITGELFF. The CDR3 DNA sequence: TGTGCCAGCAGCGAGACAGGGGGCATTACCGGGGAGCTGTTTTTT.

The chain uses TRBV18 and TRBJ2-2; D is unclear. This CDR3 comprises 14 residues. V was cut by 6 bases and J by 6 bases, with 14 bases left in between. Germline V CDR1 and CDR2: KGHSH, LQKENI. The DNA for the CDR3 is TGTGCCAGCTCCCCGGCCCTCCGCGCCGGGGAGCTGTTTTTT. The encoded protein is CASSPALRAGELFF.

The V and J genes are TRBV4-3 and TRBJ1-6; a possible D gene is TRBD1 (5 bases). Deletions cut 5 bases from V and 8 bases from J, with 22 bases between. The CDR3 runs to 17 residues. Germline CDR1 reads LGHNA; CDR2 reads YSLEER. The chain's CDR3 is CASSFGWGTAEDSPLHF. The CDR3, as DNA: TGCGCCAGCAGCTTCGGGTGGGGGACCGCCGAGGATTCACCCCTCCACTTT.

The table lists this clone with a count of one. J is TRBJ1-1 and V is TRBV6-1; D may be TRBD1 (5 bases). The V end lost 6 bases, the J end lost 1 base, and 12 bases lay between the germline ends. The CDR3 is 14 amino acids. Germline CDR1 reads MNHNS; CDR2 reads SASEGT. Here the CDR3 DNA reads TGTGCCAGCAGAGACAGACCCGCGAACACTGAAGCTTTCTTT. Encoded protein: CASRDRPANTEAFF.

V is TRBV7-9 and J is TRBJ1-1; 10 positions match TRBD1. CDR3 size: 16 residues. V was clipped by 0 bases and J by 5 bases; unmatched bases: 6. Per germline, CDR1 SEHNR and CDR2 FQNEAQ (reference sequence). This chain's CDR3 is CASSLARDRGRTEAFF. In nucleotides, the CDR3 is TGTGCCAGCAGCTTAGCGAGGGACAGGGGAAGAACTGAAGCTTTCTTT.

This sequence joins TRBV7-3 and TRBJ1-1; TRBD1 aligns across 9 bases. The V gene end was trimmed by 4 bases and the J gene end by 1 base; junction bases not matched to a gene: 4. The CDR3 runs 15 residues. Germline CDR1 is SGHTA and CDR2 is FQGTGA. The CDR3 nucleotides are TGTGCCAGCAGCTCTCTGGGACAGGGGAACACTGAAGCTTTCTTT. This encodes CASSSLGQGNTEAFF.

This chain uses TRBV9 with TRBJ1-1, with a weak D call TRBD1 (6 bases). The germline CDR1 and CDR2 sequences are SGDLS and YYNGEE. V lost 4 bases and J 5 bases, leaving 18 bases between the germline ends. The CDR3 is 15 residues long. The CDR3 spells CASSPNRGGQTEAFF. The CDR3 DNA is TGTGCCAGCAGCCCCAACCGGGGGGGGCAGACTGAAGCTTTCTTT.

The gene calls are TRBV7-9 and TRBJ2-5, with a possible D match to TRBD1 (6 bases). Germline V gene lookup returns CDR1 SEHNR and CDR2 FQNEAQ (reference sequence). CDR3 length: 17 residues. Trimming removed 3 bases at V and 5 bases at J, with 22 bases between. This chain's CDR3 is CASSFRPTGRLLETQYF. The CDR3 DNA reads as TGTGCCAGCAGCTTTCGGCCTACAGGGCGGTTGCTGGAGACCCAGTACTTC.

This clone was seen once. V and J are TRBV7-2 and TRBJ2-7, with 12 positions matching TRBD2. After removal of 5 bases from V and 1 base from J, the junction contained 6 bases not matched to a gene. The length of the CDR3 is 16 residues. The germline V gene has CDR1 SGHTA and CDR2 FQGNSA. The CDR3 sequence: CASSLLGLAGSYEQYF. In nucleotides, the CDR3 is TGTGCCAGCAGCCTCCTAGGACTAGCGGGATCCTACGAGCAGTACTTC. Drawing the rest from reference TRBV7-2 and TRBJ2-7, the complete variable domain is GAGVSQSPSNKVTEKGKDVELRCDPISGHTALYWYRQSLGQGLEFLIYFQGNSAPDKSGLPSDRFSAERTGGSVSTLTIQRTQQEDSAVYLCASSLLGLAGSYEQYFGPGTRLTVT.

This chain connects TRBV28 to TRBJ1-2; D not resolved. Per germline, CDR1 MDHEN and CDR2 SYDVKM. Trimming pared 2 bases from V and 4 bases from J, leaving 8 bases between. The CDR3 runs to 13 residues. CDR3 sequence reads: CASSLTRSYGYTF. The CDR3 DNA sequence: TGTGCCAGCAGTTTAACGAGGTCCTATGGCTACACCTTC.

V gene TRBV13 combines with J gene TRBJ2-6, with D hard to call. In germline, CDR1 is PRHDT, CDR2 FYEKMQ (reference sequence). Trimming took 5 bases from V and 1 from J, leaving 12 bases between them. The CDR3 sequence is 16 residues long. DNA for the CDR3: TGTGCCAGCAGCCAAACTCCAGGTTCTGGGGCCAACGTCCTGACTTTC. Amino acid sequence: CASSQTPGSGANVLTF.

With respect to this clone: This sample also contains other DNA sequences that code for the same CDR3. V usage is TRBV15 and J usage is TRBJ2-7, with D unresolved. From germline, CDR1 is LNHNV and CDR2 YYDKDF (reference sequence). This CDR3 contains 13 residues. V lost 2 bases and J 4 bases, leaving 9 bases between the germline ends. The CDR3 coding sequence is TGTGCCACCAGCAGACGCGACTCTTACGAGCAGTACTTC. Protein sequence: CATSRRDSYEQYF.

To note about this clone: Other DNA sequences from this sample encode an identical CDR3 as well. The gene calls are TRBV7-2 and TRBJ2-7, with 8 bases lining up with TRBD2. The length of the CDR3 is 15 residues. Trimming at V came to 1 base and at J to 2 bases, leaving 4 bases not matched to a gene. The germline gives CDR1 SGHTA, CDR2 FQGNSA. Written as DNA, the CDR3 is TGTGCCAGCAGCTTAGTCGTAGCGGGGACCTACGAGCAGTACTTC. Its protein is CASSLVVAGTYEQYF. Complete variable domain (other parts from reference TRBV7-2 and TRBJ2-7): GAGVSQSPSNKVTEKGKDVELRCDPISGHTALYWYRQSLGQGLEFLIYFQGNSAPDKSGLPSDRFSAERTGGSVSTLTIQRTQQEDSAVYLCASSLVVAGTYEQYFGPGTRLTVT.

The V gene is TRBV5-3, the J gene TRBJ2-2; D unclear. TRBV5-3 is annotated as an ORF whose role is uncertain. V was clipped by 0 bases and J by 4 bases, with 13 bases between them. The CDR3 loop spans 16 amino acids. This CDR3 reads CARSLACSELTGELFF. CDR3 nucleotide sequence: TGTGCCAGAAGCTTGGCTTGTTCAGAGCTCACCGGGGAGCTGTTTTTT.

The chain joins TRBV12-5 to TRBJ2-3; no firm D call. Germline assignment: CDR1 LGHNT and CDR2 FRNRAP. This CDR3 spans 12 amino acids. Trimming shortened V by 2 bases and J by 7 bases, and 7 bases separated the two germline ends. The CDR3 DNA follows: TGTGCTAGTGGTTTGAACACGTATACGCAGTATTTT. It codes for CASGLNTYTQYF.

The CDR3 DNA reads as TGCAGCGTTTTTCTGGCGGGAGCCGAGCAGTACTTC. Residues: CSVFLAGAEQYF. The V call is TRBV29-1, the J call TRBJ2-7, with 7 bases that match TRBD2. Germline V lookup: CDR1 SQVTM, CDR2 ANQGSEA. The CDR3 covers 12 residues. Trimming removed 5 bases from V and 6 bases from J; junction bases left unmatched: 7.

The chain recombines TRBV5-1 with TRBJ2-7; no clear D. Germline loops: CDR1 SGHRS, CDR2 YFSETQ. V was pared by 4 bases and J by 3 bases, with 11 bases between. The CDR3 is made up of 13 amino acids. CDR3 bases: TGCGCCAGCAGCACGGGTGGGGTCTACGAGCAGTACTTC. The encoded protein is CASSTGGVYEQYF.

The rearrangement joins TRBV6-1 to TRBJ1-1, with TRBD1 matching 8 bases. Trimming removed 4 bases from V and 4 bases from J; junction bases left unmatched: 2. Germline CDR1 is MNHNS and CDR2 is SASEGT. This CDR3 has 13 amino acids. The CDR3 is CASSVTGGTEAFF. The CDR3 bases are TGTGCCAGCAGTGTTACAGGGGGCACTGAAGCTTTCTTT.

The genes are TRBV7-2 and TRBJ1-2, with D unresolved. The CDR3 sequence is 15 residues long. The V gene's germline CDR1 is SGHTA and CDR2 FQGNSA. V was pared by 2 bases and J by 8 bases, with 18 bases between. CDR3 amino acids: CASSLNLVSPSGYTF. CDR3 coding DNA: TGTGCCAGCAGCTTAAATCTCGTCAGCCCTTCGGGCTACACCTTC. Together with reference TRBV7-2 and TRBJ1-2, the CDR3 gives the full variable domain: GAGVSQSPSNKVTEKGKDVELRCDPISGHTALYWYRQSLGQGLEFLIYFQGNSAPDKSGLPSDRFSAERTGGSVSTLTIQRTQQEDSAVYLCASSLNLVSPSGYTFGSGTRLTVV.

The rearrangement joins TRBV5-4 to TRBJ2-7; TRBD2 matches at 8 bases. This CDR3 has 17 amino acids. Germline values: CDR1 SGHNT, CDR2 YYREEE (reference sequence). J lost 0 bases, V lost 3 bases, and 11 bases had no gene match. Written as DNA, the CDR3 is TGTGCCAGCAGCTCTACTAGCGGAGTAAGGAGCTCCTACGAGCAGTACTTC. It yields the protein CASSSTSGVRSSYEQYF.

The V gene is TRBV7-9, the J gene TRBJ1-3; D not resolved. The CDR3 totals 14 residues. The germline gives CDR1 SEHNR, CDR2 FQNEAQ (reference sequence). Trimming removed 2 bases from V and 2 bases from J, with 7 bases in between. This chain's CDR3 is CASSLSWTGNTIYF. The CDR3 DNA is TGTGCCAGCAGCTTATCCTGGACTGGAAACACCATATATTTT.

The chain couples TRBV6-1 to TRBJ2-3; D possibly corresponds to TRBD2 (5 bases). The CDR3 sequence is 15 residues long. Trimming removed 4 bases from V and 6 bases from J, with 17 bases in between. Germline V gene lookup returns CDR1 MNHNS and CDR2 SASEGT. The CDR3 sequence: CASSVGLIEGDTQYF. The DNA for the CDR3 is TGTGCCAGCAGTGTAGGACTTATTGAGGGCGATACGCAGTATTTT.

The V call is TRBV28, the J call TRBJ2-3, with 8 bases matching TRBD1. The CDR3 has 16 residues. CDR1 and CDR2 (germline): MDHEN, SYDVKM. V gave up 1 base and J gave up 5 bases; unmatched junction bases: 8. The CDR3 sequence is CASSLFGQGAGDTQYF. The CDR3 DNA sequence: TGTGCCAGCAGTTTATTCGGGCAGGGGGCTGGAGATACGCAGTATTTT. Looking up the rest from reference TRBV28 and TRBJ2-3 gives the full variable domain: DVKVTQSSRYLVKRTGEKVFLECVQDMDHENMFWYRQDPGLGLRLIYFSYDVKMKEKGDIPEGYSVSREKKERFSLILESASTNQTSMYLCASSLFGQGAGDTQYFGPGTRLTVL.

Concerning this clone itself: This specimen includes other DNA sequences encoding the same CDR3. The chain recombines TRBV7-2 with TRBJ2-1; maybe TRBD1 (6 bases). Trimming cost V 1 base and J 4 bases, with 11 bases left between them. CDR1 is SGHTA, CDR2 FQGNSA, per germline. CDR3 length: 15 amino acids. As DNA, the CDR3 is TGTGCCAGCAGCTTAGACAGGGCAGGGTACAATGAGCAGTTCTTC. Translation: CASSLDRAGYNEQFF.